The rows below give T cell receptor beta chains drawn from one sample of a study of CXCR3-negative and CXCR3-positive naive CD8 T cells. For each CDR3 protein, TCRdb gives one entry from its re-call of the 5' RACE reads, without DNA. Its clone listing holds some 110,000 distinct CDR3 sequences. Sequenced sample: naive CXCR3+ CD8+ T cells from blood. These receptors all come from a human donor in good health. Some clones in this sample may be carry-over from other donors' samples. The CDR3 runs from the conserved cysteine through the conserved F or W. The order of the fields is V gene, J gene, CDR3 protein.

TRBV28	TRBJ1-2	CASSLGDSRAGYTF
TRBV4-2	TRBJ1-2	CASSHHNDREGNGYTF
TRBV12-5	TRBJ2-7	CASAKDGYEQYF
TRBV5-1	TRBJ2-7	CASSLVTASSYEQYF
TRBV6-5	TRBJ2-3	CASSLTSSDTQYF
TRBV15	TRBJ2-2	CATSRGAGTNTGELFF
TRBV20-1	TRBJ1-5	CSARIYTDSNQPQHF
TRBV7-9	TRBJ2-7	CASSLLAGEPSSYEQYF
TRBV29-1	TRBJ2-1	CSVEGPEAHVLSSYNEQFF
TRBV29-1	TRBJ1-2	CSVEPGDNGYTF
TRBV28	TRBJ1-4	CASSLRGEKLFF
TRBV7-9	TRBJ2-3	CASSSSALANVDTQYF
TRBV15	TRBJ2-1	CATSLDRAPNEQFF
TRBV29-1	TRBJ2-3	CSVDGSLGHFGVDTQYF
TRBV11-2	TRBJ2-7	CASSFEIGDEQYF
TRBV29-1	TRBJ1-2	CSVRSSYGYTF
TRBV10-3	TRBJ2-3	CAISDSEIAGGDTQYF
TRBV29-1	TRBJ2-1	CSGLAANNNEQFF
TRBV29-1	TRBJ2-3	CSVCGRNTDTQYF
TRBV4-1	TRBJ1-2	CASSQTGWGNYGYTF
TRBV12-3/TRBV12-4	TRBJ2-3	CASNRRFGTGDQDTQYF
TRBV28	TRBJ1-1	CASSSGAPATEAFF
TRBV30	TRBJ2-1	CAWSGDLDEQFF
TRBV23-1	TRBJ2-3	CASSQPHPDRPTSTDTQYF
TRBV5-1	TRBJ1-2	CASSVQGTNYGYTF
TRBV29-1	TRBJ1-2	CSAEGQGEAYGYTF
TRBV20-1	TRBJ2-1	CSARDIKGTSPYNEQFF
TRBV5-1	TRBJ2-7	CASSLEGEQYF
TRBV12-3/TRBV12-4	TRBJ2-1	CASRGQGNEQFF
TRBV29-1	TRBJ1-1	CSVETGRGGEAFF
TRBV29-1	TRBJ2-7	CSAQIRTQLSYEQYF
TRBV7-9	TRBJ1-2	CASSTTRTGEHYGYTF
TRBV6-5	TRBJ2-2	CASSWGQTPRTGELFF
TRBV27	TRBJ2-7	CASSLSVQGAVEQYF
TRBV20-1	TRBJ1-2	CSAKTGTYYGYTF
TRBV7-9	TRBJ2-7	CASSLGWGGDEQYF
TRBV25-1	TRBJ2-1	CASSVVYEQFF
TRBV6-6	TRBJ2-3	CASSHRGGATDTQYF
TRBV7-9	TRBJ2-2	CASSVLQGNTGELFF
TRBV7-3	TRBJ2-3	CASSILATDTQYF
TRBV11-2	TRBJ2-7	CASSPLASGGARAWTYEQYF
TRBV6-6	TRBJ1-1	CASSYTILGQGNTEAFF
TRBV29-1	TRBJ2-7	CSVVGVPGEQYF
TRBV11-3	TRBJ2-5	CASSPGALGDQYF
TRBV19	TRBJ2-2	CASTPHTGELFF
TRBV19	TRBJ2-7	CASSIQTSGAYEQYF
TRBV7-2	TRBJ2-2	CASSPYPQGDVGELFF
TRBV28	TRBJ2-2	CASTPGGMAGELFF
TRBV2	TRBJ1-1	CASSEALQAVGDTEAFF
TRBV29-1	TRBJ2-1	CSAPQGNGEQFF
TRBV6-5	TRBJ2-5	CASGFGETQYF